Listed below are T cell receptor beta chains from one sample, sequenced in a study of immune evolution from preneoplasia to lung adenocarcinoma. TCRdb's table, derived via immunoSEQ multiplex PCR, lists solely in-frame clones and lacks some. The sample consists of 3,500 to 4,500 clones, approximately 85% of them appearing once. Sequenced: FFPE invasive lung adenocarcinoma tissue. The source of these receptors is a person aged 45 to 60 with lung adenocarcinoma. Each CDR3 is given with its conserved first and last residue. A D gene is named only where the DNA matches it firmly. Clone size is given for some rows only: seen once, a few or many times, or a class if the clone is expanded.

>TRBJ2-1|TRBV5-8|TRBD2|NA
TGTGCCAGCAGAACTAGCGGAATAAGCTCCTACAATGAGCAGTTCTTC
CASRTSGISSYNEQFF
>TRBJ2-3|TRBV5-1|NA|NA
TGCGCCAGCAGCTTGACTAGATTGGATACGCAGTATTTT
CASSLTRLDTQYF
>TRBJ1-1|TRBV29-1|TRBD1|once
TGCAGCGCCGGGACAGGGTTGGACACTGAAGCTTTCTTT
CSAGTGLDTEAFF
>TRBJ2-7|TRBV11-2|NA|NA
TGTGCCAGCAGCTTAGCCCTGACAGACGAGCAGTACTTC
CASSLALTDEQYF
>TRBJ1-2|TRBV5-6|NA|NA
TGTGCCAGCAGCGGTCTGGGGCGTGACTATGGCTACACCTTC
CASSGLGRDYGYTF
>TRBJ1-2|TRBV16|NA|NA
TGTGCCAGCAGCCGACCGGGGGAGGGCTACACCTTC
CASSRPGEGYTF
>TRBJ2-5|TRBV7-8|TRBD2|NA
TGTGCCAGCAGCTTACGACTAGCGGCCCAAGAGACCCAGTACTTC
CASSLRLAAQETQYF
>TRBJ2-7|TRBV18|NA|NA
TGTGCCAGCTCGCCCAGGGGACTGGACGAGCAGTACTTC
CASSPRGLDEQYF
>TRBJ1-5|TRBV25-1|NA|NA
TGTGCCAGCAGTGGTTTAGGTTCGGAGCAGCCCCAGCATTTT
CASSGLGSEQPQHF
>TRBJ2-7|TRBV28|NA|NA
TGTGCCAGCTTACTTAGGGGTGTGGGCTCCTACGAGCAGTACTTC
CASLLRGVGSYEQYF
>TRBJ2-7|TRBV2|NA|NA
TGTGCCAGCAGCTACGACCCGGGACGAAACTTCTACGAGCAGTACTTC
CASSYDPGRNFYEQYF
>TRBJ2-3|TRBV4-1|NA|NA
TGCGCCAGTAGATTCGAGGACAGTCATACGCAGTATTTT
CASRFEDSHTQYF
>TRBJ2-1|TRBV5-1|NA|NA
TGCGCCAGCAGCTTTGTTGGGGGGGCTTTGTACAATGAGCAGTTCTTC
CASSFVGGALYNEQFF
>TRBJ1-1|TRBV9|NA|NA
TGTGCCAGTGGGAAGGGGGTCGGGGGTGACACTGAAGCTTTCTTT
CASGKGVGGDTEAFF
>TRBJ2-1|TRBV18|TRBD1|few
TGTGCCAGCTCACCGGGACAGAACTACAATGAGCAGTTCTTC
CASSPGQNYNEQFF
>TRBJ1-5|TRBV6-6|NA|NA
TGTGCCAGCAGTCGTGACGGATATAGCAATCAGCCCCAGCATTTT
CASSRDGYSNQPQHF
>TRBJ1-2|TRBV2|TRBD1|NA
TGTGCCAGCAGCGGACAGGGAACTAACTATGGCTACACCTTC
CASSGQGTNYGYTF
>TRBJ2-1|TRBV5-1|NA|NA
TGCGCCAGCAGCTCCCCAGCTAGGAGTGAGCAGTTCTTC
CASSSPARSEQFF
>TRBJ2-2|TRBV7-9|NA|NA
TGTGCCAGCAGCTTTACTAAGATCGGGGAGCTGTTTTTT
CASSFTKIGELFF
>TRBJ2-1|TRBV6-9|TRBD1|NA
TGTGCCAGCAGTTATCCAGTACAGGGGGCCAATGAGCAGTTCTTC
CASSYPVQGANEQFF
>TRBJ1-2|TRBV19|TRBD1|NA
TGTGCCAGTAGTATTATTGACAGGGATGATGGCTACACCTTC
CASSIIDRDDGYTF
>TRBJ2-7|TRBV27|TRBD1|NA
TGTGCCAGCAGTCCGCGCGACAGGGACACCTACGAGCAGTACTTC
CASSPRDRDTYEQYF
>TRBJ1-2|TRBV6-5|TRBD1|NA
TGTGCCAGCACCCCGACAGGGGAAGGCTACACCTTC
CASTPTGEGYTF
>TRBJ2-2|TRBV19|TRBD2|NA
TGTGCCAGTAGCCACCTCTCTAGCGGGGTAGATGACGGGGAGCTGTTTTTT
CASSHLSSGVDDGELFF
>TRBJ1-4|TRBV28|NA|NA
TGTGCCAGCTCTGGGGGCGGGCCAAATGAAAAACTGTTTTTT
CASSGGGPNEKLFF
>TRBJ1-4|TRBV7-9|NA|NA
TGTGCCAGCAGCTTAAGGTGGCAGGGAGAGGAAAAACTGTTTTTT
CASSLRWQGEEKLFF
>TRBJ2-1|TRBV27|TRBD2|NA
TGTGCCAGCAGTTTAGGGGCGGGGGGACTAGCGGGGAATGAGCAGTTCTTC
CASSLGAGGLAGNEQFF
>TRBJ2-7|TRBV14|TRBD1|NA
TGTGCCAGCAGCCAATATCTAGGACAGGGGCCATCATCCTACGAGCAGTACTTC
CASSQYLGQGPSSYEQYF
>TRBJ1-5|TRBV2|TRBD1|NA
TGTGCCAGCAGCGACAGGACAGGATATCAGCCCCAGCATTTT
CASSDRTGYQPQHF
>TRBJ1-4|TRBV28|TRBD1|NA
TGTGCCAGCAGCTACGACAGGGGTGAAAAACTGTTTTTT
CASSYDRGEKLFF
>TRBJ1-1|TRBV19|TRBD1|NA
TGTGCCAGTAGTTCAGGGGGTGGACAGGGGCGCGCTGAAGCTTTCTTT
CASSSGGGQGRAEAFF
>TRBJ2-7|TRBV28|NA|once
TGTGCCAGCAGTTCACTCCGGGGGGCGGGGACCTCCTACGAGCAGTACTTC
CASSSLRGAGTSYEQYF
>TRBJ1-5|TRBV28|TRBD1|NA
TGTGCCAGCAGGGACAGGGTTATTCAGCCCCAGCATTTT
CASRDRVIQPQHF
>TRBJ1-5|TRBV10-2|NA|once
TGCGCCAGCAGTGAGTCCCATTATAGGGCCAGCAATCAGCCCCAGCATTTT
CASSESHYRASNQPQHF
>TRBJ2-7|TRBV5-6|NA|few
TGTGCCAGCAGCTTGGCCGAAAACGAGTACGAGCAGTACTTC
CASSLAENEYEQYF
>TRBJ2-1|TRBV7-7|TRBD2|NA
TGTGCTAGCAGCTATCCGGGACTAGCGGGGGGCTCCTACAATGAGCAGTTCTTC
CASSYPGLAGGSYNEQFF
>TRBJ1-1|TRBV4-1|NA|few
TGCGCCAGCAGCCAAGATGCGGGGAACACTGAAGCTTTCTTT
CASSQDAGNTEAFF
>TRBJ1-2|TRBV10-2|NA|NA
TGCGCCAGCAGTGAACAGGGCTTTAGGTATGGCTACACCTTC
CASSEQGFRYGYTF
>TRBJ1-1|TRBV11-2|NA|once
TGTGCCAGCAGCTTAGAGTCGGATTTGAACACTGAAGCTTTCTTT
CASSLESDLNTEAFF
>TRBJ1-4|TRBV6-5|NA|NA
TGTGCCAGCAGTTCGGAGTGGGCTAATGAAAAACTGTTTTTT
CASSSEWANEKLFF
>TRBJ1-1|TRBV30|NA|NA
TGTGCCTGGAGTGAGTCCGGTGGGGCTTTCTTT
CAWSESGGAFF